These 13 T cell receptor beta chains share one sample of origin, sequenced in a study of cytomegalovirus exposure and HLA in healthy donors. The PCR used 60 Vbeta and 13 Jbeta primers. Assay used: immunoSEQ multiplex PCR; TCRdb lists only in-frame clones, some missing. The sample has 150,000 or so clones; 75% are singletons. The material sequenced was PBMCs. These receptors all come from a female donor in good health and CMV-seronegative.

The chain combines TRBV9 with TRBJ2-1, with 8 bases lining up with TRBD2. The V and J ends lost 0 bases and 6 bases, in that order; junction bases with no gene match: 11. Germline CDR1 is SGDLS and CDR2 is YYNGEE. The CDR3 loop spans 17 amino acids. In DNA form, the CDR3 reads TGTGCCAGCAGCGTAGCCAGCGGGAGATCCCCCGTCAATGAGCAGTTCTTC. Encoded protein: CASSVASGRSPVNEQFF.

The chain couples TRBV6-6 to TRBJ2-7, with 7 bases that match TRBD1. CDR3 size: 16 residues. The V and J ends lost 6 bases and 5 bases, in that order; junction bases with no gene match: 16. Germline loops: CDR1 MNHNY, CDR2 SVGAGI (reference sequence). The CDR3 reads CASSPGQLWRSDEQYF. The CDR3 DNA follows: TGTGCCAGCAGCCCGGGACAGCTTTGGAGGAGCGACGAGCAGTACTTC.

J is TRBJ2-7 and V is TRBV6-4; D gene uncertain. CDR1 and CDR2 from the germline V gene are MRHNA and SNTAGT. The CDR3 length is 13 residues. Between the trimmed V and J ends, which lost 5 bases and 0 bases, there was a span of 8 bases. The CDR3 spells CASSHASSYEQYF. The CDR3 bases are TGTGCCAGCAGTCATGCGAGCTCCTACGAGCAGTACTTC.

J is TRBJ1-4 and V is TRBV9; 7 nucleotides agree with TRBD1. Trimming at V came to 1 base and at J to 4 bases, leaving 4 bases not matched to a gene. The CDR3 extends over 15 amino acids. Germline CDR1 reads SGDLS; CDR2 reads YYNGEE. CDR3 bases: TGTGCCAGCAGCGTACAGACAGGGAGTAATGAAAAACTGTTTTTT. Protein: CASSVQTGSNEKLFF. Variable domain in full (rest from reference TRBV9 and TRBJ1-4): DSGVTQTPKHLITATGQRVTLRCSPRSGDLSVYWYQQSLDQGLQFLIQYYNGEERAKGNILERFSAQQFPDLHSELNLSSLELGDSALYFCASSVQTGSNEKLFFGSGTQLSVL.

CDR3 in amino acids: CASSQGTATGELFF. CDR3 nucleotides: TGCGCCAGCAGCCAGGGGACAGCCACCGGGGAGCTGTTTTTT. The chain is built from TRBV5-1 and TRBJ2-2, with 7 bases matching TRBD1. From germline, CDR1 is SGHRS and CDR2 YFSETQ. V trimming: 4 bases; J trimming: 4 bases; junction bases outside the gene matches: 4. The length of the CDR3 is 14 residues. Full variable domain (remainder filled in from reference TRBV5-1 and TRBJ2-2): KAGVTQTPRYLIKTRGQQVTLSCSPISGHRSVSWYQQTPGQGLQFLFEYFSETQRNKGNFPGRFSGRQFSNSRSEMNVSTLELGDSALYLCASSQGTATGELFFGEGSRLTVL.

This chain joins TRBV11-1 and TRBJ2-1; possibly TRBD1 for D (5 bases). V lost 7 bases and J lost 7, with 20 bases in between. Per the germline V gene, CDR1 is SGHAT and CDR2 is FQDESV (reference sequence). The CDR3 totals 15 residues. CDR3 sequence reads: CASTLGASVGNEQFF. Written as DNA, the CDR3 is TGTGCCAGCACTTTAGGGGCCTCGGTGGGGAATGAGCAGTTCTTC.

The rearrangement links TRBV10-2 to TRBJ1-2; D is uncertain. CDR3 size: 14 residues. Trimming pared 1 base from V and 0 bases from J, leaving 6 bases between. From germline, CDR1 is WSHSY and CDR2 SAAADI. DNA for the CDR3: TGCGCCAGCAGTGAGTTGAGGACTAACTATGGCTACACCTTC. Amino acid sequence: CASSELRTNYGYTF.

This chain uses TRBV4-3 with TRBJ2-3; possibly TRBD2 for D (5 bases). The V and J ends lost 0 bases and 4 bases respectively, with 14 bases between them. Germline V CDR1 and CDR2: LGHNA, YSLEER. The CDR3 is 16 amino acids. The chain's CDR3 is CASSQDWGVGADTQYF. The CDR3 DNA reads TGCGCCAGCAGCCAAGATTGGGGAGTTGGGGCAGATACGCAGTATTTT.

The chain carries TRBV9 and TRBJ2-5, with 7 bases fitting TRBD1. The J call could be wrong; TRBJ2-7 is a better fit for the DNA end. The CDR3 is 15 amino acids. CDR1 and CDR2 from the germline V gene are SGDLS and YYNGEE. The CDR3 DNA sequence: TGTGCCAGCAGCGGCTCCGGGACAGCTACCTACGAGCAGTACTTC. Amino acid sequence: CASSGSGTATYEQYF.

The chain employs TRBV9 and TRBJ2-7; 7 bases are shared with TRBD2. This CDR3 spans 14 amino acids. J was trimmed by 6 bases and V by 3 bases; bases with no gene match: 9. Looked up from germline, CDR1 is SGDLS and CDR2 is YYNGEE. CDR3 residues: CASSAGSGIGEQYF. CDR3 DNA: TGTGCCAGCAGCGCAGGGAGCGGGATTGGCGAGCAGTACTTC.

This sequence joins TRBV27 and TRBJ1-2; TRBD1 agrees at 10 bases. Germline CDR1 and CDR2: MNHEY and SMNVEV (reference sequence). The CDR3 runs 18 residues. V was clipped by 0 bases and J by 2 bases; unmatched bases: 9. The CDR3 nucleotides are TGTGCCAGCAGTTTATCCGGGGACAGGGGACCACCGAACTATGGCTACACCTTC. As protein: CASSLSGDRGPPNYGYTF.

This clone was found a few times. The chain has TRBV5-1 and TRBJ2-1; TRBD2 matches 11 bases. The germline V gene has CDR1 SGHRS and CDR2 YFSETQ. This CDR3 has 15 residues. The V segment lost 1 base and the J segment 9 bases; nucleotides outside the gene matches: 6. The CDR3 sequence: CASSLSSGGQGEQFF. CDR3 coding DNA: TGCGCCAGCAGCTTGTCTAGCGGGGGGCAGGGTGAGCAGTTCTTC.

The chain has TRBV7-8 and TRBJ2-7; 9 nucleotides line up with TRBD1. CDR1 is SGHVS, CDR2 FQNEAQ, per germline. V shed 4 bases and J 3 bases; nucleotides not matched to a gene: 4. The CDR3 runs to 14 residues. The CDR3 nucleotides are TGTGCCAGCAGCTCCGGGACAGGGTTCTACGAGCAGTACTTC. Residues: CASSSGTGFYEQYF.